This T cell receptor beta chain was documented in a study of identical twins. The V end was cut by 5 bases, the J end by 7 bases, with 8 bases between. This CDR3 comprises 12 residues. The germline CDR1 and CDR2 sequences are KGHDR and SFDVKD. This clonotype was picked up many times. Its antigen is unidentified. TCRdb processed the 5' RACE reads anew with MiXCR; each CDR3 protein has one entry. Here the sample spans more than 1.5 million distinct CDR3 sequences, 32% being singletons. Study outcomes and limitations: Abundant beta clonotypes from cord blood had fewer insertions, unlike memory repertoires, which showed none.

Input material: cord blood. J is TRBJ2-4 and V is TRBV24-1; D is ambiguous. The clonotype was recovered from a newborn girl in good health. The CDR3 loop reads CATSGIGNIQYF. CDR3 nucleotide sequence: TGTGCCACCAGTGGTATAGGGAACATTCAGTACTTC.